The rows below give T cell receptor beta chains drawn from one sample of a study of CD8+CD57+ T cells in acquired aplastic anemia. One entry per CDR3 protein, called by TCRdb with MiXCR from the reads. The sample shows 180,000 or so distinct CDR3 sequences, 63% of them seen only once. The sequenced sample was sorted CD4+, CD8+, or CD8+CD57+ T cells (not recorded which) from PBMCs. The receptors were gathered from a human donor with aplastic anemia. Both conserved end residues are part of each CDR3. A D gene is named only where the DNA matches it firmly. The size field is filled for only some rows; it gives once, few, many or a size class.

D	V	J	length	size	DNA	CDR3
-	TRBV10-3	TRBJ2-1	15	-	TGTGCCATCAGTGATGGGGGGCGCGGTAAGGATGAGCAGTTCTTC	CAISDGGRGKDEQFF
-	TRBV14	TRBJ2-3	16	-	TGTGCCAGCAGCCAAGATGGGACGGGAGTGCGAAATACGCAGTATTTT	CASSQDGTGVRNTQYF
TRBD2	TRBV20-1	TRBJ2-3	17	-	TGCAGTGCCCTAGCGGGAGGGAGTTTCGGTAGCACAGATACGCAGTATTTT	CSALAGGSFGSTDTQYF
-	TRBV5-1	TRBJ2-7	16	-	TGCGCCAGCAGCTCCCCCGGGACAATCTCCTCCTACGAGCAGTACTTC	CASSSPGTISSYEQYF
-	TRBV19	TRBJ1-3	14	-	TGTGCCAGTAGTCCTTGGGGGTCTGGAAACACCATATATTTT	CASSPWGSGNTIYF
-	TRBV20-1	TRBJ1-6	14	-	TGCAGTGCTAGAGAGCCTTCCTATAATTCACCCCTCCACTTT	CSAREPSYNSPLHF
TRBD2	TRBV7-3	TRBJ2-3	17	many	TGTGCCAGCAGCCGCCCTGAAGCGGGGGCCAACACAGATACGCAGTATTTT	CASSRPEAGANTDTQYF
-	TRBV2	TRBJ2-1	11	-	TGTGCCAGCACCCTGGCCAATGAGCAGTTCTTC	CASTLANEQFF
-	TRBV2	TRBJ1-1	11	-	TGTGCCAGCAGCGATCTTTTCCTAGGTATCTTT	CASSDLFLGIF
-	TRBV20-1	TRBJ2-3	13	few	TGCAGTGCTAGTGCCAGTTCGGGGGATACGCAGTATTTT	CSASASSGDTQYF
-	TRBV12-3/TRBV12-4	TRBJ2-7	13	-	TGTGCCAGCAGCCAAGATCTTGACTACGAGCAGTACTTC	CASSQDLDYEQYF
-	TRBV6-6	TRBJ2-7	12	-	TGTGCCAGCAGTAGGAGGGAACACGAGCAGTACTTC	CASSRREHEQYF
TRBD2	TRBV9	TRBJ2-1	19	-	TGTGCCAGCAGCCCGCATGCGGGGGGGGCCCTGGGGTCCTACAATGAGCAGTTCTTC	CASSPHAGGALGSYNEQFF
TRBD1	TRBV20-1	TRBJ1-4	14	-	TGCAGTGCCCCTTCGCCGGACAGGGATGAAAAACTGTTTTTT	CSAPSPDRDEKLFF
TRBD1	TRBV5-4	TRBJ1-6	15	once	TGTGCCAGCAGCGGGACAGTGGGGGCCAGCTCACCCCTCCACTTT	CASSGTVGASSPLHF
TRBD1	TRBV9	TRBJ2-7	15	many	TGTGCCAGCAGCCCCTTCCCGGGACAGGGGAGGGAGCAGTACTTC	CASSPFPGQGREQYF
-	TRBV2	TRBJ1-5	14	-	TGTGCCAGCAGTGAAGGAACAGGGAGTCAGCCCCAGCATTTT	CASSEGTGSQPQHF
-	TRBV5-1	TRBJ1-1	18	once	TGCGCCAGCAGCTTGGCACCAGGGGTTCCACCCATGAACACTGAAGCTTTCTTT	CASSLAPGVPPMNTEAFF